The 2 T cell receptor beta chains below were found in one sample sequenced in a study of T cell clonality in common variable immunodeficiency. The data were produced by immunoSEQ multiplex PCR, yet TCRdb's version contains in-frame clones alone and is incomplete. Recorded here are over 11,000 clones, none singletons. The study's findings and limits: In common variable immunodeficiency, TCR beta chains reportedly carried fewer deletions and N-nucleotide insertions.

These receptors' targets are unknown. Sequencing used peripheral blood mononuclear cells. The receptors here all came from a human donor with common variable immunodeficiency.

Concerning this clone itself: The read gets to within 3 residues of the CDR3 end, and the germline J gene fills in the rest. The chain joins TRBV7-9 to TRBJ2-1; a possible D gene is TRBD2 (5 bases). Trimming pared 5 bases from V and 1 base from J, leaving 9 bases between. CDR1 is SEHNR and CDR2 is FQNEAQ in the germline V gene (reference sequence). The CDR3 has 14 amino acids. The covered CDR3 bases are TGTGCCAGCAGCCTCCCGGGGTCCTACAATGAG. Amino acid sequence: CASSLPGSYNE. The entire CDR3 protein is CASSLPGSYNEQFF.

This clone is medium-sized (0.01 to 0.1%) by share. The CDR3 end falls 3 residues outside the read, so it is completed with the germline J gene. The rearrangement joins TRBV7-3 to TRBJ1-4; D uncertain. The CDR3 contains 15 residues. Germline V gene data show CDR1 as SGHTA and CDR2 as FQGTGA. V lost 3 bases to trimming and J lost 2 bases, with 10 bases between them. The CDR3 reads CASSFLLGTNEKLFF. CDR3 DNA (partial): TGTGCCAGCAGCTTCCTCTTAGGGACTAATGAAAAA.